These 5 T cell receptor beta chains originate from one sample sequenced in a study of regulatory T cells in long-lasting Graves disease. Time point here: newly diagnosed GD, antithyroid drugs for less than 3 months. After RNA was extracted from PBMCs, the TCR library was made from it. Relying on iRepertoire HTBI primers and Arm-PCR of CDR3 regions, the team built TCR beta libraries. TCRdb reprocessed the multiplex PCR reads via MiXCR and lists one record per CDR3 protein. The profile shows around 500,000 distinct CDR3 sequences, 15% to 20% of them singletons. These records were also assigned to another study, of T cells in Graves' hyperthyroidism and ophthalmopathy.

Sequencing used peripheral blood mononuclear cells (PBMCs), obtained at new diagnosis, from a patient treated with antithyroid drugs. Receptors originate from a woman in her forties or fifties with Graves disease.

The chain carries TRBV7-9 and TRBJ1-1, with D tentatively TRBD1 (5 bases). Trimming took 6 bases from V and 1 from J, leaving 9 bases between them. This CDR3 has 13 residues. Germline CDR1 and CDR2: SEHNR and FQNEAQ (reference sequence). The CDR3 protein is CASRGDPNTEAFF. In nucleotides, the CDR3 is TGTGCCAGCAGAGGGGACCCGAACACTGAAGCTTTCTTT.

This clonotype was counted many times. J is TRBJ1-5 and V is TRBV2, with D tentatively TRBD1 (5 bases). V shed 3 bases and J shed 3 bases, with 9 bases lying between them. Germline V gene data show CDR1 as SNHLY and CDR2 as FYNNEI. CDR3 length: 14 amino acids. The CDR3 coding sequence is TGTGCCAGCAGTGATCCCAGGGACAATCAGCCCCAGCATTTT. It specifies CASSDPRDNQPQHF.

This clonotype turned up a few times. The chain carries TRBV27 and TRBJ2-1; 8 nucleotides agree with TRBD2. The CDR3 is 14 amino acids. After removal of 8 bases from V and 7 bases from J, the junction contained 10 bases not matched to a gene. The germline gives CDR1 MNHEY, CDR2 SMNVEV (reference sequence). The DNA of the CDR3 is TGTGCCAGCCTTTCCGGGGGGGCGTTGAATGAGCAGTTCTTC. This translates into CASLSGGALNEQFF.

This clonotype was counted ten times or more. This chain connects TRBV10-3 to TRBJ2-1; D is perhaps TRBD1 (5 bases). The CDR3 spans 12 residues. Trimming pared 10 bases from V and 8 bases from J, leaving 15 bases between. In germline, CDR1 is ENHRY, CDR2 SYGVKD. Here the CDR3 reads CATRVQGDEQFF. The CDR3 DNA follows: TGTGCCACCAGGGTCCAGGGTGATGAGCAGTTCTTC.

The V gene is TRBV20-1, the J gene TRBJ2-5, with 10 bases fitting TRBD1. Trimming removed 0 bases from V and 3 bases from J; junction bases left unmatched: 1. Germline assignment: CDR1 DFQATT and CDR2 SNEGSKA (reference sequence). The CDR3 runs 14 residues. The CDR3 DNA sequence: TGCAGTGCTAGAGACGGACAGGGGGAAGAGACCCAGTACTTC. As protein: CSARDGQGEETQYF.